This is a list of T cell receptor beta chains from one sample in a study of neurological immune-mediated disorders. TCRdb itself ran the 5' RACE reads through MiXCR, one entry per CDR3 protein. The sample holds more than 45,000 distinct CDR3 sequences; over 3% are singletons and the top ten take roughly 5.5%. The sequenced sample was PBMCs. The receptors here all came from a man aged 40-49 years with multiple sclerosis. The CDR3 runs from the conserved cysteine through the conserved F or W. Rows may omit the clone size; those that give it use once, few, many or a size class.

many	TRBV20-1	TRBJ1-6	CSARGETRYNSPLHF
many	TRBV9	TRBJ1-6	CASSPGGGHNSPLHF
many	TRBV7-2	TRBJ2-1	CASSLGSIYNEQFF
many	TRBV20-1	TRBJ2-3	CSASEGGLHSSTDTQYF
many	TRBV5-5	TRBJ1-2	CASSLNWETNHGYTF
many	TRBV20-1	TRBJ2-3	CSASLTSGDTDTQYF
many	TRBV7-9	TRBJ2-2	CASSFHRGHHTGELFF
.	TRBV5-1	TRBJ2-7	CASSGGQGAHEQYF
many	TRBV7-3	TRBJ2-7	CASSLNEPGEQYF
many	TRBV20-1	TRBJ1-5	CSAPAPWAQHF
many	TRBV5-6	TRBJ2-1	CASSSVQGYNEQFF
many	TRBV29-1	TRBJ2-5	CSVGTGRETQYF
many	TRBV12-3/TRBV12-4	TRBJ2-5	CASSPLAGGGETQYF
many	TRBV5-8	TRBJ2-1	CASSTGSHIGEQFF
.	TRBV10-3	TRBJ1-5	CAISRGEGNQPQNF
many	TRBV24-1	TRBJ2-1	CATSDLRQPNTNEQFF
many	TRBV12-3/TRBV12-4	TRBJ2-1	CASSLGAEDFNEQFF
many	TRBV6-6	TRBJ1-4	CASTPNNEKLFF
many	TRBV6-6	TRBJ1-1	CASRRLLGDTEAFF
many	TRBV11-2	TRBJ2-7	CASSLAGSYSYEQYF
many	TRBV3-1	TRBJ2-3	CASSPTGGAGDTQYF
many	TRBV7-9	TRBJ2-1	CASSIGTSGVANEQFF
many	TRBV9	TRBJ2-1	CASSKNSGTSGDNEQFF
many	TRBV29-1	TRBJ2-7	CSVIFGLLSYEQYF
many	TRBV20-1	TRBJ1-4	CSARGGQGAGEKLFF
many	TRBV12-3/TRBV12-4	TRBJ2-2	CASSFARAGGELFF
many	TRBV7-9	TRBJ2-3	CASSPSGTSGADTQYF
many	TRBV10-1	TRBJ2-2	CASSELARAGELFF
many	TRBV12-3/TRBV12-4	TRBJ1-3	CASLTTAGTIYF
many	TRBV7-7	TRBJ2-2	CASSLEGENTGELFF
.	TRBV6-6	TRBJ2-2	CASSPLRVTGELFF
.	TRBV28	TRBJ2-1	CASTRGGAYNEQFF
many	TRBV21-1	TRBJ1-5	CASSKAGVTYRGSSNQPQHF
.	TRBV5-4	TRBJ2-5	CASSGGTVGETQYF
many	TRBV20-1	TRBJ2-2	CSARGTGPGELFF
many	TRBV11-2	TRBJ1-1	CASKRGTGGTEAFF
many	TRBV6-5	TRBJ1-5	CASRRDSMNQPQHF
many	TRBV4-2	TRBJ2-1	CASSLQLAGGLYNEQFF
many	TRBV5-5	TRBJ1-2	CASSFGQGDYGYTF
many	TRBV9	TRBJ2-7	CASSVAPGANYEQYF
.	TRBV29-1	TRBJ1-1	CSVEDRLNTEAFF
many	TRBV7-9	TRBJ1-1	CASSKDTGGAGAFF
many	TRBV5-1	TRBJ1-2	CASSSIPDSYRGYTF
many	TRBV7-3	TRBJ2-7	CASSLGAAGVYEQYF
many	TRBV20-1	TRBJ2-3	CSAGASGGGSDTQYF
many	TRBV7-3	TRBJ2-3	CASSLSGSAYTDTQYF
many	TRBV12-3/TRBV12-4	TRBJ1-5	CASSQGINSNQPQHF
many	TRBV20-1	TRBJ1-2	CSAPTPGAGYTF
many	TRBV30	TRBJ1-4	CAWAGTGGEKLFF